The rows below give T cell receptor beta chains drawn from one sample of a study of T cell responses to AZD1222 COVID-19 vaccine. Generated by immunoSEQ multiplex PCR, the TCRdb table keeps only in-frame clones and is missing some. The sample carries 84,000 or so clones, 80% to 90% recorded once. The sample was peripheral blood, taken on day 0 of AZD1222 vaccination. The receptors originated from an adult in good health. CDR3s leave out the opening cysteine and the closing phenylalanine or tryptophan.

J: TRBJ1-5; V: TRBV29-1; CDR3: SVEVMPNQPQH
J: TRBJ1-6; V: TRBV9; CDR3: ASSEQGVTKGPLH
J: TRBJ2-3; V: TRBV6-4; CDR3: ASSERGVADTQY
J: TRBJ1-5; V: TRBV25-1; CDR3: ASSPTGSDQPQH
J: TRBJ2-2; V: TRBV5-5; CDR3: ASSLSAGGGTGELF
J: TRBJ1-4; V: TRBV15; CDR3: ATSRGQGEKLF
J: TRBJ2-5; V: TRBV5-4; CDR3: ASSSLAGTSNYQETQY
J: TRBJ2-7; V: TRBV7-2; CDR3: ASSFLGIAYEQY
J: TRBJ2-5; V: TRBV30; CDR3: AWSVGGRETQY
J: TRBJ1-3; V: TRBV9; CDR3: ASTGGHFSGNTIY
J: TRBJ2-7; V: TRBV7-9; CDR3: ASSFGAPRYEQY
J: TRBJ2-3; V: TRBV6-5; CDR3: ASSLRATDTQY
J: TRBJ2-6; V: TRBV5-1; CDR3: ASSPGLHSGANVLT
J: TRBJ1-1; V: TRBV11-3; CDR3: ALRGTEAF
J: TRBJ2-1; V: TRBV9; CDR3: ASSSSGVGTGANEQF
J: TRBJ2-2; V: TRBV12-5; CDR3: ASGLVTRNTGELF
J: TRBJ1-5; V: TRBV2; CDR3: ASREDRGPYQPQH
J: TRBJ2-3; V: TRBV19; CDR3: ASSSRAFSTDTQY
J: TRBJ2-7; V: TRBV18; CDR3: ASSPSLSPSYEQY
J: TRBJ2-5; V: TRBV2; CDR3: ASCPVEGETQY
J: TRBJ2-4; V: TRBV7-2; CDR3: ASSPGTSGPYHIQY
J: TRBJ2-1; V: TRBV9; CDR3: ASSVDLSSYNEQF
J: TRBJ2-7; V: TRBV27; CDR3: ASSLSAGYEQY
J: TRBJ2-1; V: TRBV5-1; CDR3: ASSTSLQF
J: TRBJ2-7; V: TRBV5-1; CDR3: ASGLIGFGLAGYEQY
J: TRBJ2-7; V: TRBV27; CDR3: ASSPRTGYDEQY
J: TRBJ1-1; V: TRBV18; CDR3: ASSQLMNTEAF
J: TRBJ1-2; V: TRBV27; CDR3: ASSSPLRGKGYT
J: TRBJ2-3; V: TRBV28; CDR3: ASNVGYTDTQY
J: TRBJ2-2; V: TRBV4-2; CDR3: ASQDQRESGELF
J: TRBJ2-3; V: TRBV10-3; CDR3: AISGQGWTDTQY
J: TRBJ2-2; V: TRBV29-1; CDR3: SVEATSGPNGELF
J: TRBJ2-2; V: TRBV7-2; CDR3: ASSLATGELF
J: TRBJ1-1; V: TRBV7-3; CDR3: ASSCDRGKPPRRNTEAF
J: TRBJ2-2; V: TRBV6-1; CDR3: ASSEQANTGELF
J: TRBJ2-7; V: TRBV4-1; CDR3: ASSQGRLQADYEQY
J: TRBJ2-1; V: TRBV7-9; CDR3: ASSLGVGRPQNNEQF
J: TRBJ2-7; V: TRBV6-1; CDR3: ASSENDDSSYEQY
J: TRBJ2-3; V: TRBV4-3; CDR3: ASSQKLGVGTDTQY
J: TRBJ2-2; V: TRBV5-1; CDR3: ASSLDRLNTGELF
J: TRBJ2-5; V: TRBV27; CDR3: ASSLEGLVGETQY
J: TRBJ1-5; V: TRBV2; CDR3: ASSEGRNQPQH
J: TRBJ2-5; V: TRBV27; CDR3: ASSFRGRETQY
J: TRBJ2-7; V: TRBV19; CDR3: ASSPRGWRGEQY
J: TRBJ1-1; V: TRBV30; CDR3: AWSSWGNTEAF
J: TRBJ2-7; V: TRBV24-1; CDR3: ATSDSGSGRAYEQY
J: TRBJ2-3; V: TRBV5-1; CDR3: ASSSGPLAGTQY
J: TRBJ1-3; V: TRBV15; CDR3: ATRRARGTDSGNTIY
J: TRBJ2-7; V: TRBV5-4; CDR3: ASSLARGVGEQY
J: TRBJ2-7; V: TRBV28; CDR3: ASSPLWTRDSYEQY
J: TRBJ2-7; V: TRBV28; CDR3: ASSINYEQY
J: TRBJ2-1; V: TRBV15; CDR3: ATSRAGWGQSQSGSNNEQF
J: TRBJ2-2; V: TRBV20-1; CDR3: SASSGTRHTGELF
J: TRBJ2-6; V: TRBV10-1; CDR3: AASGANVLT
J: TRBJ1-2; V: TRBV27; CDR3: ASSLRDSNYGYT
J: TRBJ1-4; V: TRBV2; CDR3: ASSDMRGATNEKLF
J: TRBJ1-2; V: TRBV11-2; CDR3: ASRRTGGNYGYT
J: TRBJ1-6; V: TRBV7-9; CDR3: ASSFTPGQGKSNSPLH
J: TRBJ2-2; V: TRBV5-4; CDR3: ASSASGALRTGELF
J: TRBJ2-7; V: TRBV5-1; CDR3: ASSSLRTGRGEQY